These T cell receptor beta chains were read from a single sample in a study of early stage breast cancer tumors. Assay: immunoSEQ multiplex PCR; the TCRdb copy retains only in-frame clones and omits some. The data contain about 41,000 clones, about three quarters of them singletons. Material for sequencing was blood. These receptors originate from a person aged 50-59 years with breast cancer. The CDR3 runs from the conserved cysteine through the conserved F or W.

CDR3 protein: CASSPPAGNTEAFF
J gene: TRBJ1-1
V gene: TRBV18
CDR3 length: 14

CDR3 protein: CASIQANQPQHF
J gene: TRBJ1-5
V gene: TRBV28
CDR3 length: 12

CDR3 protein: CASSLDQADTQYF
J gene: TRBJ2-3
V gene: TRBV11-2
CDR3 length: 13

CDR3 protein: CASSVEPLAAGGTQYF
J gene: TRBJ2-5
V gene: TRBV9
CDR3 length: 16

CDR3 protein: CASTTPRGATTYEQYF
J gene: TRBJ2-7
V gene: TRBV28
CDR3 length: 16

CDR3 protein: CASSLGTGNYGYTF
J gene: TRBJ1-2
V gene: TRBV11-3
CDR3 length: 14

CDR3 protein: CASSSGLYEQYF
J gene: TRBJ2-7
V gene: TRBV7-9
CDR3 length: 12

CDR3 protein: CASRAGVQNYGYTF
J gene: TRBJ1-2
V gene: TRBV6-1
CDR3 length: 14

CDR3 protein: CASSYQGYGYTF
J gene: TRBJ1-2
V gene: TRBV6-6
CDR3 length: 12

CDR3 protein: CASSLERSGYEQYF
J gene: TRBJ2-7
V gene: TRBV11-2
CDR3 length: 14

CDR3 protein: CAWSLIHGTGANQPQHF
J gene: TRBJ1-5
V gene: TRBV30
CDR3 length: 17

CDR3 protein: CASSVGGYTEAFF
J gene: TRBJ1-1
V gene: TRBV9
CDR3 length: 13

CDR3 protein: CASSLSGTGDGYTF
J gene: TRBJ1-2
V gene: TRBV27
CDR3 length: 14

CDR3 protein: CASSYGGGYGEQYF
J gene: TRBJ2-7
V gene: TRBV6-5
CDR3 length: 14

CDR3 protein: CASSLGTSVSYEQYF
J gene: TRBJ2-7
V gene: TRBV5-5
CDR3 length: 15

CDR3 protein: CASTGSHTPYEQYF
J gene: TRBJ2-7
V gene: TRBV2
CDR3 length: 14

CDR3 protein: CASTLGAGEQETQYF
J gene: TRBJ2-5
V gene: TRBV6-5
CDR3 length: 15

CDR3 protein: CAISDLAGGRASDTQYF
J gene: TRBJ2-3
V gene: TRBV10-3
CDR3 length: 17

CDR3 protein: CASSVGESNTEAFF
J gene: TRBJ1-1
V gene: TRBV9
CDR3 length: 14

CDR3 protein: CASSIRQESSYNSPLHF
J gene: TRBJ1-6
V gene: TRBV9
CDR3 length: 17

CDR3 protein: CASSLFGGEETQYF
J gene: TRBJ2-5
V gene: TRBV27
CDR3 length: 14

CDR3 protein: CASSLRQNEQFF
J gene: TRBJ2-1
V gene: TRBV28
CDR3 length: 12

CDR3 protein: CASSVGTRSQETQYF
J gene: TRBJ2-5
V gene: TRBV5-4
CDR3 length: 15

CDR3 protein: CASSPVDSGEETQYF
J gene: TRBJ2-5
V gene: TRBV11-3
CDR3 length: 15

CDR3 protein: CASTSPDGEKLFF
J gene: TRBJ1-4
V gene: TRBV6-4
CDR3 length: 13

CDR3 protein: CASSVATSSGPWGEQFF
J gene: TRBJ2-1
V gene: TRBV9
CDR3 length: 17

CDR3 protein: CASSQVDRAGYGYTF
J gene: TRBJ1-2
V gene: TRBV4-1
CDR3 length: 15

CDR3 protein: CASRDRVLNQPQHF
J gene: TRBJ1-5
V gene: TRBV2
CDR3 length: 14

CDR3 protein: CASSLRDEQYF
J gene: TRBJ2-7
V gene: TRBV28
CDR3 length: 11

CDR3 protein: CASSPQGNGELFF
J gene: TRBJ2-2
V gene: TRBV9
CDR3 length: 13

CDR3 protein: CASSLTESANEQFF
J gene: TRBJ2-1
V gene: TRBV7-3
CDR3 length: 14

CDR3 protein: CASSDVRNTEAFF
J gene: TRBJ1-1
V gene: TRBV6-1
CDR3 length: 13

CDR3 protein: CASSIAGGPNEQFF
J gene: TRBJ2-1
V gene: TRBV19
CDR3 length: 14

CDR3 protein: CASSAGLAPQETQYF
J gene: TRBJ2-5
V gene: TRBV11-2
CDR3 length: 15

CDR3 protein: CASSYEREGLETQYF
J gene: TRBJ2-5
V gene: TRBV7-6
CDR3 length: 15

CDR3 protein: CASTALDTPSGELFF
J gene: TRBJ2-2
V gene: TRBV19
CDR3 length: 15

CDR3 protein: CASSEGAEINQPQHF
J gene: TRBJ1-5
V gene: TRBV6-1
CDR3 length: 15

CDR3 protein: CATSSNQGAPSEAFF
J gene: TRBJ1-1
V gene: TRBV15
CDR3 length: 15

CDR3 protein: CASSLEAGMNTEAFF
J gene: TRBJ1-1
V gene: TRBV5-6
CDR3 length: 15

CDR3 protein: CSTDGGYQQYF
J gene: TRBJ2-7
V gene: TRBV20-1
CDR3 length: 11

CDR3 protein: CASGLVTSGGVNTGELFF
J gene: TRBJ2-2
V gene: TRBV12-5
CDR3 length: 18

CDR3 protein: CASSPGGDWGNEQFF
J gene: TRBJ2-1
V gene: TRBV5-6
CDR3 length: 15

CDR3 protein: CTSSQEGIAKNIQYF
J gene: TRBJ2-4
V gene: TRBV1
CDR3 length: 15

CDR3 protein: CASSPPSPLNEQYF
J gene: TRBJ2-7
V gene: TRBV18
CDR3 length: 14

CDR3 protein: CASSLLGQGNTEAFF
J gene: TRBJ1-1
V gene: TRBV7-2
CDR3 length: 15

CDR3 protein: CASSVGAGPSEKLFF
J gene: TRBJ1-4
V gene: TRBV9
CDR3 length: 15

CDR3 protein: CASTPGQHNSPLHF
J gene: TRBJ1-6
V gene: TRBV13
CDR3 length: 14

CDR3 protein: CASRLAGNTGELFF
J gene: TRBJ2-2
V gene: TRBV2
CDR3 length: 14

CDR3 protein: CASSIDRGANYGYTF
J gene: TRBJ1-2
V gene: TRBV19
CDR3 length: 15

CDR3 protein: CASRGTANTGELFF
J gene: TRBJ2-2
V gene: TRBV2
CDR3 length: 14

CDR3 protein: CASSERPRTDAYNEQFF
J gene: TRBJ2-1
V gene: TRBV6-1
CDR3 length: 17

CDR3 protein: CASSDARVGVGRKNEKLFF
J gene: TRBJ1-4
V gene: TRBV5-5
CDR3 length: 19

CDR3 protein: CASSPDRAGELFF
J gene: TRBJ2-2
V gene: TRBV7-8
CDR3 length: 13

CDR3 protein: CASSSPGQEDEQYF
J gene: TRBJ2-7
V gene: TRBV28
CDR3 length: 14

CDR3 protein: CASSTRYVPGLAGRGELFF
J gene: TRBJ2-2
V gene: TRBV28
CDR3 length: 19

CDR3 protein: CASSPSGAMNTEAFF
J gene: TRBJ1-1
V gene: TRBV9
CDR3 length: 15

CDR3 protein: CASSLSRASYGYTF
J gene: TRBJ1-2
V gene: TRBV28
CDR3 length: 14

CDR3 protein: CASSPGTASTDTQYF
J gene: TRBJ2-3
V gene: TRBV5-1
CDR3 length: 15